The T cell receptor beta chain described here comes from a study of blood T cell repertoires in COVID-19. Overall study: Whether acute or convalescent, the COVID-19 samples came from the United States, Italy and Spain.

Authors' processing steps: Counts of nucleated cells, estimated from reference gene primer amplification, were obtained. Clones were sequenced by immunoSEQ multiplex PCR, and TCRdb holds only the in-frame ones, with some missing. V and J calls and clone size are as listed in that table; D and trimming were resolved from the DNA. Of more than 200,000 clones in the sample, around four fifths were seen once. Trimming removed 7 bases at V and 0 bases at J, with 16 bases between. Germline loops: CDR1 SEHNR, CDR2 FQNEAQ (reference sequence). This CDR3 is 16 amino acids long. This chain uses TRBV7-9 with TRBJ2-1; D gene unclear. Sample: peripheral blood. This TCR was sampled from a man aged 60 to 75 with acute or convalescent COVID-19. CDR3 sequence reads: CASTAPGSGSYNEQFF. CDR3 nucleotide sequence: TGTGCCAGCACAGCGCCTGGATCTGGCTCCTACAATGAGCAGTTCTTC.